The 31 T cell receptor beta chains below come from one sample, sequenced in a study of beta chain features in type 1 diabetes. Antigen specificity for these receptors is unknown. The study, taken as a whole, reports: Shorter TCRB CDR3s, moderately but significantly so, were found in Type 1 diabetes patients in all four CD4+ subsets.

Reverse transcription of all isolated RNA meant that expressed TCRB transcripts were sequenced. Clones were read by immunoSEQ multiplex PCR, and TCRdb kept only the in-frame ones, dropping some. The repertoire holds hundreds of thousands of clones, approximately 9.9% seen once, with 0.9% to 1.1% in the top ten. The sequenced material came from central memory CD4+ T cells from blood. All receptors derive from a man younger than 45 with type 1 diabetes.

The table lists this clone with a few counts. The chain carries TRBV12-5 and TRBJ1-5; D gene unclear. Germline V CDR1 and CDR2: LGHNT, FRNRAP. The CDR3 is made up of 15 amino acids. The V end lost 2 bases, the J end lost 2 bases, and 10 bases lay between the germline ends. The CDR3 DNA reads TGTGCTAGTGGTTTGCCAGGAGGTCGCAATCAGCCCCAGCATTTT. This codes for CASGLPGGRNQPQHF.

This clone was picked up a small number of times. The genes are TRBV29-1 and TRBJ1-1, with 11 bases lining up with TRBD1. The CDR3 is 14 residues long. With V trimmed by 6 bases and J by 4 bases, 7 bases remained unmatched. Germline CDR1 and CDR2: SQVTM and ANQGSEA. CDR3 sequence reads: CSVILGQGGTEAFF. CDR3 DNA sequence: TGCAGCGTCATTTTGGGACAGGGGGGCACTGAAGCTTTCTTT.

V and J are TRBV7-9 and TRBJ2-3; 7 bases match TRBD2. The CDR3 is 16 amino acids. With V trimmed by 1 base and J by 2 bases, 6 bases remained unmatched. Germline V gives CDR1 SEHNR, CDR2 FQNEAQ (reference sequence). CDR3 coding DNA: TGTGCCAGCAGCTTAGAGCCGGGACTACTCACAGATACGCAGTATTTT. Amino acids: CASSLEPGLLTDTQYF.

J is TRBJ2-5 and V is TRBV4-1, with D possibly TRBD1 on 6 matching bases. Between the trimmed V and J ends, which lost 1 base and 5 bases, there was a span of 20 bases. This CDR3 is 17 amino acids long. CDR1 MGHRA and CDR2 YSYEKL come from the germline V gene. The CDR3 region is CASSQVIQGGRTETQYF. The DNA of the CDR3 is TGCGCCAGCAGCCAAGTGATCCAAGGGGGACGGACGGAGACCCAGTACTTC.

In this sample, this clone turned up a few times. The chain joins TRBV7-2 to TRBJ2-5; 8 nucleotides match TRBD2. The V gene end was trimmed by 4 bases and the J gene end by 1 base; junction bases not matched to a gene: 8. This CDR3 region has 16 residues. Germline lookup yields CDR1 SGHTA and CDR2 FQGNSA. The CDR3 DNA is TGTGCCAGCAGCTGGAATAGCGGGAAACTCCAAGAGACCCAGTACTTC. Translating it yields CASSWNSGKLQETQYF. Filled out from reference TRBV7-2 and TRBJ2-5, the complete variable domain reads GAGVSQSPSNKVTEKGKDVELRCDPISGHTALYWYRQSLGQGLEFLIYFQGNSAPDKSGLPSDRFSAERTGGSVSTLTIQRTQQEDSAVYLCASSWNSGKLQETQYFGPGTRLLVL.

This clone came up a few times. The chain links TRBV7-2 to TRBJ1-6, with D tentatively TRBD1 (5 bases). The germline CDR1 and CDR2 sequences are SGHTA and FQGNSA. V was pared by 3 bases and J by 13 bases, with 7 bases between. The length of the CDR3 is 11 residues. CDR3 sequence reads: CASSLGVPLHF. The CDR3 DNA sequence: TGTGCCAGCAGCTTGGGGGTGCCCCTCCACTTT.

This clone was picked up many times. The chain couples TRBV29-1 to TRBJ2-1; either TRBD1 or TRBD2 may fit D (5 bases each). The CDR3 sequence is 14 residues long. Trimming pared 2 bases from V and 10 bases from J, leaving 18 bases between. Looked up from germline, CDR1 is SQVTM and CDR2 is ANQGSEA. The CDR3 bases are TGCAGCGTTGAATTTATGTCGGGGCCGGGGGAGCAGTTCTTC. Its translation is CSVEFMSGPGEQFF.

This clone has a handful of counts. V is TRBV7-9 and J is TRBJ1-1, with D possibly being TRBD1 (6 bases). V was shortened by 5 bases and J by 1 base, with 11 bases between the two germline ends. Germline V gives CDR1 SEHNR, CDR2 FQNEAQ (reference sequence). The CDR3 has 14 amino acids. The CDR3 DNA reads TGTGCCAGCAGCCCCGGGACACAGAACACTGAAGCTTTCTTT. Translated, it gives CASSPGTQNTEAFF.

On this clone: Other DNA sequences in the same sample also yield this CDR3. The rearrangement joins TRBV19 to TRBJ1-1; D is unclear. Trimming left V 1 base short and J 2 bases short, with 8 bases between. Germline V gene sequence: CDR1 LNHDA, CDR2 SQIVND (reference sequence). The CDR3 is made up of 14 amino acids. CDR3 in amino acids: CASSIGPANTEAFF. The CDR3 nucleotides read TGTGCCAGTAGTATAGGTCCAGCTAACACTGAAGCTTTCTTT.

Only a few counts were recorded for this clone. This chain links TRBV4-1 with TRBJ2-3; TRBD2 matches at 8 bases. With V trimmed by 0 bases and J by 2 bases, 7 bases remained unmatched. This CDR3 has 17 residues. Per germline, CDR1 MGHRA and CDR2 YSYEKL. CDR3 amino acids: CASSQDYGGVPTDTQYF. DNA of the CDR3: TGCGCCAGCAGCCAAGATTACGGGGGGGTACCCACAGATACGCAGTATTTT.

V is TRBV5-1 and J is TRBJ1-1, with unresolved D. Trimming left V 0 bases short and J 5 bases short, with 8 bases between. The germline V gene encodes CDR1 SGHRS and CDR2 YFSETQ. This CDR3 region has 13 residues. In DNA, the CDR3 is TGCGCCAGCAGCTTGGTGTCAGAAACTGAAGCTTTCTTT. The encoded protein is CASSLVSETEAFF.

The rearrangement links TRBV19 to TRBJ2-1; 7 bases are a match to TRBD1. The CDR3 spans 17 residues. Germline trimming cut 5 bases from V and 0 bases from J; bases unmatched to any gene: 10. Germline V lookup: CDR1 LNHDA, CDR2 SQIVND (reference sequence). The CDR3 DNA is TGTGCCAGTAGTCCATGGACAGGTCCCTTCTCCTACAATGAGCAGTTCTTC. Translation gives CASSPWTGPFSYNEQFF. Together with reference TRBV19 and TRBJ2-1, the CDR3 gives the full variable domain: DGGITQSPKYLFRKEGQNVTLSCEQNLNHDAMYWYRQDPGQGLRLIYYSQIVNDFQKGDIAEGYSVSREKKESFPLTVTSAQKNPTAFYLCASSPWTGPFSYNEQFFGPGTRLTVL.

This clone was seen a handful of times. V and J are TRBV9 and TRBJ1-5, with D perhaps TRBD1 (5 bases). Germline V gene data show CDR1 as SGDLS and CDR2 as YYNGEE. V was cut by 3 bases and J by 3 bases, with 16 bases left in between. CDR3 length equals 16 residues. DNA of the CDR3: TGTGCCAGCAGCGACCCGGGACCGAAGGACAATCAGCCCCAGCATTTT. This encodes CASSDPGPKDNQPQHF.

This clone was found a few times. This chain uses TRBV18 with TRBJ1-5; no clear D. The CDR3 contains 14 residues. The ends were cut back, 2 bases at V and 2 bases at J, with 7 bases in the middle. Germline values: CDR1 KGHSH, CDR2 LQKENI. The CDR3 nucleotides are TGTGCCAGCTCACCAAACCAGGGCAATCAGCCCCAGCATTTT. The encoded protein is CASSPNQGNQPQHF.

The chain has TRBV29-1 and TRBJ1-1, with 9 positions matching TRBD1. The V segment lost 6 bases and the J segment 4 bases; nucleotides outside the gene matches: 15. Germline CDR1 SQVTM, CDR2 ANQGSEA. The CDR3 totals 16 residues. CDR3 residues: CSVRDRARGLGTEAFF. CDR3 sequence (DNA): TGCAGCGTCCGGGACAGGGCCAGAGGTTTGGGCACTGAAGCTTTCTTT.

J is TRBJ1-4 and V is TRBV6-6; D call uncertain. The V gene's germline CDR1 is MNHNY and CDR2 SVGAGI (reference sequence). The CDR3 is 15 residues long. Trimming left V 6 bases short and J 7 bases short, with 18 bases between. DNA for the CDR3: TGTGCCAGCAGGGCCCAGGAGTATAATATTGAAAAACTGTTTTTT. Translating gives CASRAQEYNIEKLFF.

This clone was seen a handful of times. The chain has TRBV28 and TRBJ2-5; 7 positions agree with TRBD2. Germline V lookup: CDR1 MDHEN, CDR2 SYDVKM. Trimming cost V 0 bases and J 8 bases; bases outside gene matches: 6. This CDR3 contains 14 residues. DNA of the CDR3: TGTGCCAGCAGTTTATGGGGAGGGGAGGGAACCCAGTACTTC. Its translation is CASSLWGGEGTQYF.

V and J are TRBV2 and TRBJ1-1; D unresolved. Trimming took 8 bases from V and 1 from J, leaving 14 bases between them. Germline V gives CDR1 SNHLY, CDR2 FYNNEI. The CDR3 totals 14 residues. CDR3 sequence: CASRGPRPNTEAFF. The CDR3 coding sequence is TGTGCCAGCCGCGGGCCAAGGCCGAACACTGAAGCTTTCTTT. The full variable domain, completed using reference TRBV2 and TRBJ1-1, is EPEVTQTPSHQVTQMGQEVILRCVPISNHLYFYWYRQILGQKVEFLVSFYNNEISEKSEIFDDQFSVERPDGSNFTLKIRSTKLEDSAMYFCASRGPRPNTEAFFGQGTRLTVV.

Many counts were recorded for this clone. This sequence joins TRBV11-3 and TRBJ1-2; D unclear. This CDR3 is 16 amino acids long. V lost 5 bases, J lost 4 bases, and 20 bases lay in between. Germline CDR1 reads SGHNT; CDR2 reads YENEEA. For the CDR3, the DNA is TGTGCCAGCAGCCGAGCCCCGCCTCAACCCCTCTATGGCTACACCTTC. Residues: CASSRAPPQPLYGYTF. The full variable domain, with the rest looked up from reference TRBV11-3 and TRBJ1-2, is EAGVVQSPRYKIIEKKQPVAFWCNPISGHNTLYWYLQNLGQGPELLIRYENEEAVDDSQLPKDRFSAERLKGVDSTLKIQPAELGDSAVYLCASSRAPPQPLYGYTFGSGTRLTVV.

There are a few counts of this clone. The chain has TRBV11-2 and TRBJ2-1; D not certain. From germline, CDR1 is SGHAT and CDR2 FQNNGV. V was clipped by 3 bases and J by 5 bases, with 11 bases between them. The CDR3 is 14 amino acids. The CDR3 reads CASSFSGSNNEQFF. Here the CDR3 DNA reads TGTGCCAGCAGCTTCTCCGGGTCCAACAATGAGCAGTTCTTC.

The V gene is TRBV28, the J gene TRBJ2-1; D gene uncertain. The CDR3 loop spans 12 amino acids. Per germline, CDR1 MDHEN and CDR2 SYDVKM. CDR3: CECRSSYNEQFF. DNA of the CDR3: TGTGAATGCCGCAGCTCCTACAATGAGCAGTTCTTC.

This clone was counted between two and nine times. The V call is TRBV2, the J call TRBJ2-7; D is ambiguous. Between the trimmed V and J ends, which lost 10 bases and 5 bases, there was a span of 15 bases. The CDR3 contains 12 residues. Germline-derived CDR1 and CDR2 are SNHLY and FYNNEI. CDR3: CAINLDGNEQYF. In nucleotides, the CDR3 is TGTGCCATCAACCTCGACGGAAACGAGCAGTACTTC.

This chain links TRBV30 with TRBJ2-7; the match to TRBD1 covers 8 bases. This CDR3 comprises 12 residues. The trim removed 2 bases at V and 3 bases at J, leaving 0 bases unmatched. Germline V gene lookup returns CDR1 GTSNPN and CDR2 SVGIG (reference sequence). The CDR3: CAWSTGGYEQYF. The CDR3 DNA sequence: TGTGCCTGGAGTACAGGGGGCTACGAGCAGTACTTC.

This clone turned up a few times. The rearrangement uses TRBV28 and TRBJ2-7; D assignment may be TRBD1 or TRBD2 (6 bases each). The germline CDR1 and CDR2 sequences are MDHEN and SYDVKM. V lost 5 bases and J lost 3, with 20 bases in between. The length of the CDR3 is 16 residues. CDR3 nucleotide sequence: TGTGCCAGCAGTCCAGGTGGCGGGAAGGGGGTCTACGAGCAGTACTTC. This sequence encodes CASSPGGGKGVYEQYF.

V and J are TRBV2 and TRBJ2-1; D tentatively reads TRBD1 or TRBD2 (6 bases each). The CDR3 is 15 amino acids. Germline CDR1 and CDR2: SNHLY and FYNNEI. Trimming stripped 2 bases from V and 5 bases from J, with 13 bases between. The CDR3 here is CASSELWGANNEQFF. CDR3 nucleotides: TGTGCCAGCAGTGAACTCTGGGGGGCCAACAATGAGCAGTTCTTC.

This clone was observed a few times. The rearrangement links TRBV5-5 to TRBJ2-7; 11 positions match TRBD1. This CDR3 has 19 amino acids. V dropped 1 base and J dropped 2; count of bases not matched to a gene: 14. Germline CDR1 reads SGHKS; CDR2 reads YYEKEE (reference sequence). The CDR3 region is CASSLQFGQGAISTYEQYF. CDR3 sequence (DNA): TGTGCCAGCAGCTTGCAATTCGGACAGGGGGCTATATCCACCTACGAGCAGTACTTC.

This clone was seen a handful of times. Here the CDR3 reads CASSAGGLSSEQYF. The DNA of the CDR3 is TGTGCCAGCAGCGCGGGGGGTCTCTCTTCCGAGCAGTACTTC. The V gene is TRBV7-9, the J gene TRBJ2-7; 8 bases agree with TRBD2. Trimming cost V 5 bases and J 6 bases; bases outside gene matches: 9. Germline values: CDR1 SEHNR, CDR2 FQNEAQ (reference sequence). CDR3 length: 14 amino acids.

This clone has more than one count but fewer than ten. V and J are TRBV7-2 and TRBJ2-7; the D is unclear. This CDR3 is 14 amino acids long. Looked up from germline, CDR1 is SGHTA and CDR2 is FQGNSA. Trimming stripped 1 base from V and 6 bases from J, with 13 bases between. CDR3 nucleotide sequence: TGTGCCAGCAGCTTAGTTCATGAGTTGGGCGAGCAGTACTTC. This encodes CASSLVHELGEQYF.

V gene TRBV6-5 combines with J gene TRBJ2-7; 8 bases are a match to TRBD2. The CDR3 has 15 amino acids. Germline V gene data show CDR1 as MNHEY and CDR2 as SVGAGI. The V segment lost 6 bases and the J segment 1 base; nucleotides outside the gene matches: 8. The CDR3 DNA reads TGTGCCAGCAGCCCCGTCGGGGGGGCTTCCTACGAGCAGTACTTC. Amino acid sequence: CASSPVGGASYEQYF.

This clone was seen ten or more times. This chain uses TRBV4-3 with TRBJ2-1; no firm D call. This CDR3 contains 15 residues. From germline, CDR1 is LGHNA and CDR2 YSLEER. V lost 0 bases, J lost 7 bases, and 13 bases lay in between. CDR3 region: CASSQEVNLRNEQFF. The CDR3 coding sequence is TGCGCCAGCAGCCAAGAAGTTAACCTTAGGAATGAGCAGTTCTTC.

This clone was seen a few times. The chain links TRBV7-9 to TRBJ2-2; TRBD1 is a possible D gene (5 bases). The ends were cut back, 1 base at V and 6 bases at J, with 6 bases in the middle. Germline CDR1 is SEHNR and CDR2 is FQNEAQ (reference sequence). The CDR3 covers 13 residues. The CDR3 loop reads CASSLDRSGELFF. The CDR3 DNA follows: TGTGCCAGCAGCTTAGACAGGTCCGGGGAGCTGTTTTTT.